These 18 T cell receptor beta chains share one sample of origin, sequenced in a study of T cell responses to AZD1222 COVID-19 vaccine. Assay used: immunoSEQ multiplex PCR; TCRdb lists only in-frame clones, some missing. The table lists about 120,000 clones, more than 85% of them singletons, with approximately 2.9% in the top ten. Sample: peripheral blood, taken 28 days after the second AZD1222 dose. These receptors came from an adult who received the AZD1222 COVID-19 vaccine.

This clone was observed once. The chain is built from TRBV6-5 and TRBJ1-4; D remains unclear. V lost 8 bases and J 7 bases, leaving 20 bases between the germline ends. The CDR3 is 15 residues long. CDR1 is MNHEY and CDR2 is SVGAGI in the germline V gene. CDR3 nucleotides: TGTGCCAGCGATAAAGGCGGGGAGGTTAGTGAAAAACTGTTTTTT. This sequence encodes CASDKGGEVSEKLFF.

The chain is built from TRBV4-1 and TRBJ1-1, with D possibly TRBD1 on 5 matching bases. V lost 4 bases to trimming and J lost 5 bases, with 20 bases between them. The CDR3 runs to 16 residues. Germline V CDR1 and CDR2: MGHRA, YSYEKL. The CDR3 sequence is CASSLPTRQLGTEAFF. The DNA of the CDR3 is TGCGCCAGCAGCCTCCCAACTCGACAGTTAGGGACTGAAGCTTTCTTT.

Worth noting for this clone: The sample contains more than one DNA sequence encoding this CDR3. This chain connects TRBV5-8 to TRBJ2-5, with a tentative D call TRBD1 (5 bases). The CDR3 length is 15 residues. The V gene's germline CDR1 is SGHTS and CDR2 YDEGEE. V lost 0 bases and J lost 1, with 10 bases in between. The CDR3 sequence is CASSLARQIQETQYF. As DNA, the CDR3 is TGTGCCAGCAGCTTGGCCCGACAGATCCAAGAGACCCAGTACTTC.

This chain joins TRBV5-1 and TRBJ1-4; possibly TRBD1 for D (5 bases). The CDR3 consists of 15 residues. Looked up from germline, CDR1 is SGHRS and CDR2 is YFSETQ. The V and J ends lost 7 bases and 0 bases respectively, with 13 bases between them. As DNA, the CDR3 is TGCGCCAGCGCTCGCAGGGAATCAACTAATGAAAAACTGTTTTTT. Amino acids: CASARRESTNEKLFF.

CDR3 bases: TGTGCCAGCAGCTTAGGGTTTGGCGGGGCGTCCTACAATGAGCAGTTCTTC. Its translation: CASSLGFGGASYNEQFF. The chain has TRBV11-3 and TRBJ2-1, with a tentative D call TRBD2 (6 bases). The CDR3 totals 17 residues. V lost 1 base and J lost 1, with 14 bases in between. CDR1 and CDR2 (germline): SGHNT, YENEEA.

This chain links TRBV5-1 with TRBJ1-6, with TRBD1 matching over 7 bases. The ends lost 4 bases at V and 9 bases at J; junction bases unmatched: 13. The V gene's germline CDR1 is SGHRS and CDR2 YFSETQ. CDR3 length: 16 residues. CDR3 bases: TGCGCCAGCAGCACCATCCTACAGGGGTCGGGTTCACCCCTCCACTTT. It is translated as CASSTILQGSGSPLHF.

A few counts support this clone. The chain employs TRBV7-6 and TRBJ1-4; D remains unclear. This CDR3 has 11 amino acids. V lost 5 bases and J 7 bases, leaving 5 bases between the germline ends. Germline V gene lookup returns CDR1 SGHVS and CDR2 FNYEAQ. This chain's CDR3 is CASSLLEKLFF. CDR3 DNA: TGTGCCAGCAGCCTTCTTGAAAAACTGTTTTTT.

The CDR3 reads CASSQRGFGGYTF. The CDR3 coding sequence is TGTGCCAGCAGTCAGAGGGGGTTTGGCGGCTACACCTTC. The chain recombines TRBV2 with TRBJ1-2, with a tentative D call TRBD1 (6 bases). V gave up 5 bases and J gave up 8 bases, with 15 bases separating them. Germline V gene data show CDR1 as SNHLY and CDR2 as FYNNEI. The CDR3 has 13 residues.

The rearrangement links TRBV15 to TRBJ1-3, with TRBD1 matching 7 bases. The CDR3 spans 17 residues. Losses at the gene ends were 1 base for V and 4 bases for J; bases not matched to a gene: 10. Germline CDR1 and CDR2: LNHNV and YYDKDF (reference sequence). In DNA form, the CDR3 reads TGTGCCACCAGCAGAGGCGCGACAGGGCCTGCCGGAAACACCATATATTTT. As protein: CATSRGATGPAGNTIYF.

This chain connects TRBV9 to TRBJ2-2, with D hard to call. The V end was cut by 4 bases, the J end by 2 bases, with 9 bases between. CDR3 size: 14 residues. Germline loops: CDR1 SGDLS, CDR2 YYNGEE. The CDR3: CASSLGRNTGELFF. For the CDR3, the DNA is TGTGCCAGCAGCCTCGGCAGAAACACCGGGGAGCTGTTTTTT.

The gene calls are TRBV18 and TRBJ2-1, with D possibly matching TRBD2 (6 bases). CDR1 KGHSH and CDR2 LQKENI come from the germline V gene. V lost 4 bases, J lost 5 bases, and 9 bases lay in between. The CDR3 loop spans 13 amino acids. Written as DNA, the CDR3 is TGTGCCAGCTCACGGGGCGGGGACAATGAGCAGTTCTTC. Translation: CASSRGGDNEQFF.

The J gene is TRBJ1-5, the V gene TRBV7-2, with D unresolved. Per the germline V gene, CDR1 is SGHTA and CDR2 is FQGNSA. The CDR3 consists of 14 residues. V dropped 6 bases and J dropped 1 base, with 10 bases sitting between them. In DNA form, the CDR3 reads TGTGCCAGCAGTCCAGACCCAAGCAATCAGCCCCAGCATTTT. Its translation is CASSPDPSNQPQHF.

This chain joins TRBV28 and TRBJ1-1; D gene unclear. The CDR3 consists of 11 residues. Germline CDR1 reads MDHEN; CDR2 reads SYDVKM. Trimming left V 6 bases short and J 1 base short, with 3 bases between. DNA for the CDR3: TGTGCCAGCAGACGGAACACTGAAGCTTTCTTT. The encoded protein is CASRRNTEAFF.

The chain combines TRBV7-2 with TRBJ2-1, with D unclear. CDR1 and CDR2 (germline): SGHTA, FQGNSA. V gave up 0 bases and J gave up 5 bases, with 5 bases separating them. The CDR3 totals 13 residues. CDR3: CASSLAWNNEQFF. The CDR3 nucleotides read TGTGCCAGCAGCTTAGCCTGGAACAATGAGCAGTTCTTC.

This clone was counted a single time. The chain recombines TRBV24-1 with TRBJ1-2; D call uncertain. The germline gives CDR1 KGHDR, CDR2 SFDVKD. CDR3 length equals 14 residues. V was pared by 4 bases and J by 4 bases, with 12 bases between. The CDR3 DNA is TGTGCCACCAGTGACCCCTCTACCTCCTATGGCTACACCTTC. This gives the protein CATSDPSTSYGYTF.

The chain couples TRBV6-1 to TRBJ1-2; D is undetermined. Germline V gives CDR1 MNHNS, CDR2 SASEGT. The CDR3 consists of 13 residues. Trimming cost V 1 base and J 3 bases, with 6 bases left between them. CDR3 bases: TGTGCCAGCAGTGAAGGGACGTACTATGGCTACACCTTC. It is translated as CASSEGTYYGYTF.

This chain uses TRBV29-1 with TRBJ2-5; the match to TRBD2 covers 13 bases. CDR1 is SQVTM, CDR2 ANQGSEA, per germline. The CDR3 length is 15 residues. V dropped 7 bases and J dropped 3; count of bases not matched to a gene: 8. CDR3 bases: TGCAGCGCCTCTGCCGGACTAGCGGGGGAAGAGACCCAGTACTTC. Amino acids: CSASAGLAGEETQYF. The full variable domain, in which reference TRBV29-1 and TRBJ2-5 provide the parts outside the CDR3, is SAVISQKPSRDICQRGTSLTIQCQVDSQVTMMFWYRQQPGQSLTLIATANQGSEATYESGFVIDKFPISRPNLTFSTLTVSNMSPEDSSIYLCSASAGLAGEETQYFGPGTRLLVL.

The genes are TRBV5-6 and TRBJ2-6, with D uncertain. The CDR3 sequence is 13 residues long. Germline-derived CDR1 and CDR2 are SGHDT and YYEEEE. V gave up 10 bases and J gave up 6 bases, with 14 bases separating them. CDR3 loop: CAGGAYEANVLTF. The CDR3 bases are TGTGCCGGCGGCGCGTATGAGGCCAACGTCCTGACTTTC.